The 29 T cell receptor beta chains below come from one sample, sequenced in a study of blood T cell repertoires in COVID-19. Only in-frame clones appear in the TCRdb table, and some are missing; sequencing was by immunoSEQ multiplex PCR. Of about 98,000 clones in the sample, more than 65% were seen once. Sequencing input: peripheral blood. All receptors come from a woman of 80 years or more with acute or convalescent COVID-19.

J is TRBJ2-3 and V is TRBV7-2, with 7 positions matching TRBD2. The J segment lost 2 bases and the V segment lost 1 base, leaving 6 bases of the junction unmatched. The length of the CDR3 is 16 residues. CDR1 and CDR2 (germline): SGHTA, FQGNSA. CDR3 protein: CASSLDLAEPTDTQYF. CDR3 DNA: TGTGCCAGCAGCTTAGATCTAGCGGAGCCCACAGATACGCAGTATTTT. Full variable domain (missing parts from reference TRBV7-2 and TRBJ2-3): GAGVSQSPSNKVTEKGKDVELRCDPISGHTALYWYRQSLGQGLEFLIYFQGNSAPDKSGLPSDRFSAERTGGSVSTLTIQRTQQEDSAVYLCASSLDLAEPTDTQYFGPGTRLTVL.

The chain links TRBV5-4 to TRBJ2-3; 14 bases match TRBD2. Germline-derived CDR1 and CDR2 are SGHNT and YYREEE (reference sequence). CDR3 length: 16 residues. Trimming cost V 4 bases and J 2 bases; bases outside gene matches: 3. CDR3 in DNA: TGTGCCAGCAGCCGGGGACTAGCGGGGGACACAGATACGCAGTATTTT. Its protein product is CASSRGLAGDTDTQYF.

The rearrangement uses TRBV6-5 and TRBJ2-3, with 9 bases aligning to TRBD1. Trimming took 2 bases from V and 9 from J; bases not matched to a gene: 9. From germline, CDR1 is MNHEY and CDR2 SVGAGI. The CDR3 consists of 15 residues. The CDR3 reads CASSYTSTGGDTQYF. The CDR3 DNA is TGTGCCAGCAGTTACACCTCGACAGGGGGTGACACGCAGTATTTT.

This chain's CDR3 is CASTPQARVNYGYTF. The CDR3 region has the DNA TGTGCCAGTACCCCCCAAGCGCGGGTTAACTATGGCTACACCTTC. This chain joins TRBV19 and TRBJ1-2; D call uncertain. V lost 7 bases and J 1 base, leaving 16 bases between the germline ends. The CDR3 extends over 15 amino acids. Germline CDR1 reads LNHDA; CDR2 reads SQIVND (reference sequence).

The rearrangement joins TRBV24-1 to TRBJ2-3; 9 nucleotides match TRBD2. V lost 3 bases, J lost 7 bases, and 13 bases stayed unmatched. This CDR3 region has 17 residues. Germline CDR1 reads KGHDR; CDR2 reads SFDVKD. The CDR3 DNA sequence: TGTGCCACCAGTGATCCCGGTGTGGCGGGGGGGCTTAATACGCAGTATTTT. Amino acids: CATSDPGVAGGLNTQYF.

The rearrangement uses TRBV9 and TRBJ1-2; no clear D. Per germline, CDR1 SGDLS and CDR2 YYNGEE. There are 13 residues in the CDR3. The V and J ends lost 6 bases and 6 bases respectively, with 15 bases between them. The CDR3 loop reads CASKKGGYHGYTF. In DNA form, the CDR3 reads TGTGCCAGCAAAAAAGGAGGGTATCATGGCTACACCTTC.

V is TRBV6-5 and J is TRBJ1-1; 11 bases are a match to TRBD1. Germline V lookup: CDR1 MNHEY, CDR2 SVGAGI. The CDR3 contains 14 residues. Germline trimming cut 6 bases from V and 5 bases from J; bases unmatched to any gene: 5. CDR3 nucleotides: TGTGCCAGCAGCTGGACAGGGGGCTTTACTGAAGCTTTCTTT. This sequence encodes CASSWTGGFTEAFF.

This chain connects TRBV6-1 to TRBJ2-7, with D perhaps matching TRBD1 (5 bases). V was cut by 2 bases and J by 3 bases, with 5 bases left in between. The CDR3 runs 12 residues. Germline CDR1 is MNHNS and CDR2 is SASEGT. Written as DNA, the CDR3 is TGTGCCAGCAGTGAAAGGGGCTACGAGCAGTACGTC. This sequence encodes CASSERGYEQYV.

The chain employs TRBV2 and TRBJ1-2, with TRBD1 matching 8 bases. Trimming cost V 6 bases and J 5 bases; bases outside gene matches: 5. In germline, CDR1 is SNHLY, CDR2 FYNNEI. This CDR3 has 13 amino acids. The CDR3 is CASRKDRDYGYTF. CDR3 bases: TGTGCCAGCAGAAAGGACAGGGATTATGGCTACACCTTC.

This clone turned up a few times. This chain joins TRBV4-2 and TRBJ1-2; tentative D call: TRBD1 (5 bases). V gave up 0 bases and J gave up 3 bases, with 11 bases separating them. Germline V CDR1 and CDR2: LGHNA, YNFKEQ. The CDR3 spans 15 residues. CDR3 protein: CASSQDRVGHYGYTF. Written as DNA, the CDR3 is TGTGCCAGCAGCCAAGACAGGGTCGGGCACTATGGCTACACCTTC.

The chain links TRBV5-1 to TRBJ2-7; 9 nucleotides line up with TRBD1. Trimming removed 0 bases from V and 5 bases from J; junction bases left unmatched: 6. CDR1 is SGHRS, CDR2 YFSETQ, per germline. This CDR3 contains 15 residues. The DNA for the CDR3 is TGCGCCAGCAGCTTGGATGGGACAGGGTACAACGAGCAGTACGTC. It is translated as CASSLDGTGYNEQYV.

V gene TRBV6-2 or TRBV6-3 combines with J gene TRBJ1-5; D unclear. Deletions cut 2 bases from V and 5 bases from J, with 7 bases between. Germline CDR1 reads MNHEY; CDR2 reads SVGEGT. The CDR3 contains 13 residues. CDR3: CASSYERYQPQHF. The CDR3, as DNA: TGTGCCAGCAGTTACGAGAGATATCAGCCCCAGCATTTT.

The chain uses TRBV5-1 and TRBJ1-2, with 7 bases matching TRBD1. This CDR3 is 14 amino acids long. The V gene's germline CDR1 is SGHRS and CDR2 YFSETQ. The J segment lost 6 bases and the V segment lost 1 base, leaving 6 bases of the junction unmatched. CDR3 amino acids: CASSLQGDVDGYTF. Here the CDR3 DNA reads TGCGCCAGCAGCTTGCAGGGGGACGTTGATGGCTACACCTTC.

This rearrangement joins TRBV30 to TRBJ1-3; no clear D gene. CDR3 length equals 14 residues. V lost 1 base, J lost 0 bases, and 7 bases lay in between. Germline-derived CDR1 and CDR2 are GTSNPN and SVGIG (reference sequence). CDR3 loop: CAWSGAGSGNTIYF. DNA for the CDR3: TGTGCCTGGAGTGGAGCCGGCTCTGGAAACACCATATATTTT.

The chain is built from TRBV9 and TRBJ2-5; no clear D. Germline V gene sequence: CDR1 SGDLS, CDR2 YYNGEE. The CDR3 is made up of 14 amino acids. Trimming shortened V by 3 bases and J by 5 bases, and 14 bases separated the two germline ends. The CDR3 sequence: CASSARPEWETQYF. As DNA, the CDR3 is TGTGCCAGCAGCGCCCGACCGGAGTGGGAGACCCAGTACTTC.

The chain links TRBV6-5 to TRBJ2-2, with 7 bases fitting TRBD2. This CDR3 is 14 amino acids long. Unmatched junction bases numbered 3, after V lost 1 base and J lost 7 bases. Looked up from germline, CDR1 is MNHEY and CDR2 is SVGAGI. The CDR3 region has the DNA TGTGCCAGCAGTTACTTGTGGGGGGGCGGGGAGCTGTTTTTT. Its protein product is CASSYLWGGGELFF.

Turning to this clone: The junction does not match germline at one end; this may be a read error. The rearrangement uses TRBV2 and TRBJ1-1, with 9 bases matching TRBD1. This CDR3 has 13 amino acids. Germline CDR1 is SNHLY and CDR2 is FYNNEI. CDR3 in amino acids: CASRTGGNSEAFF. For the CDR3, the DNA is TGTGCCAGCAGGACAGGGGGGAACTCTGAAGCTTTCTTT.

The J gene is TRBJ2-1, the V gene TRBV10-1; 9 bases agree with TRBD2. Looked up from germline, CDR1 is WNHNN and CDR2 is SYGVQD (reference sequence). Trimming took 7 bases from V and 9 from J; bases not matched to a gene: 7. CDR3 length: 13 amino acids. The CDR3 reads CASTGLAFCEQFF. In DNA form, the CDR3 reads TGCGCCAGCACCGGACTAGCGTTTTGTGAGCAGTTCTTC.

J is TRBJ1-2 and V is TRBV7-9, with D maybe TRBD1 (5 bases). V dropped 3 bases and J dropped 4 bases, with 12 bases sitting between them. The germline V gene has CDR1 SEHNR and CDR2 FQNEAQ (reference sequence). The CDR3 extends over 14 amino acids. In nucleotides, the CDR3 is TGTGCCAGCAGCTTTTCACGACAGATCTATGGCTACACCTTC. Its translation is CASSFSRQIYGYTF.

This clone was counted a few times. The chain joins TRBV4-3 to TRBJ2-5; TRBD2 matches 7 bases. This CDR3 spans 16 amino acids. The V segment lost 2 bases and the J segment 1 base; nucleotides outside the gene matches: 7. The germline gives CDR1 LGHNA, CDR2 YSLEER. CDR3 DNA sequence: TGCGCCAGCAGCCAAACTTCACGGACTAGCCAAGAGACCCAGTACTTC. It specifies CASSQTSRTSQETQYF.

This clone was picked up a small number of times. This chain links TRBV7-9 with TRBJ2-2; D remains unclear. Between the trimmed V and J ends, which lost 7 bases and 0 bases, there was a span of 15 bases. Germline V gives CDR1 SEHNR, CDR2 FQNEAQ (reference sequence). This CDR3 is built from 16 residues. The CDR3 DNA follows: TGTGCCAGCACCCCAAAATGGGCAGCGAACACCGGGGAGCTGTTTTTT. Translating gives CASTPKWAANTGELFF.

The rearrangement joins TRBV3-1 (or the pseudogene TRBV3-2) to TRBJ2-4; possible D gene TRBD1, 5 bases. The CDR3 extends over 16 amino acids. Germline V gene lookup returns CDR1 LGHDT and CDR2 YNNKEL (reference sequence). V was clipped by 5 bases and J by 8 bases, with 22 bases between them. The CDR3 DNA is TGTGCCAGCAGCTCATACCGCAGGAACCAAGGGGACATTCAGTACTTC. Translating it yields CASSSYRRNQGDIQYF.

This clone was seen a few times. As DNA, the CDR3 is TGTGCCAGACATTCCCTTGGCCGCACCCACCAATATAGCAATCAGCCCCAGCATTTT. Translated, it gives CARHSLGRTHQYSNQPQHF. The V call is TRBV6-4, the J call TRBJ1-5; no clear D. There are 19 residues in the CDR3. V lost 9 bases, J lost 0 bases, and 27 bases lay in between. The germline V gene encodes CDR1 MRHNA and CDR2 SNTAGT.

The chain links TRBV3-1 (or the pseudogene TRBV3-2) to TRBJ2-5; 8 bases match TRBD2. V lost 4 bases, J lost 7 bases, and 8 bases stayed unmatched. CDR1 and CDR2 (germline): LGHDT, YNNKEL (reference sequence). CDR3 length: 14 amino acids. CDR3 coding DNA: TGTGCCAGCAGCCGAAAGGGCGCGGGGGGGACCCAGTACTTC. Translated: CASSRKGAGGTQYF.

The rearrangement uses TRBV6-1 and TRBJ2-7, with TRBD2 identical over 8 bases. The length of the CDR3 is 14 residues. From germline, CDR1 is MNHNS and CDR2 SASEGT. Trimming at V came to 2 bases and at J to 4 bases, leaving 4 bases not matched to a gene. The CDR3 DNA reads as TGTGCCAGCAGTGAAATAGCGGGGTTTTACGAGCAGTACTTC. It translates to CASSEIAGFYEQYF.

In DNA, the CDR3 is TGTGCCAGCAGCCGCGGACAGGGGAACACCGGGGAGCTGTTTTTT. Its protein is CASSRGQGNTGELFF. V is TRBV7-7 and J is TRBJ2-2, with 8 bases identical to TRBD1. The germline V gene has CDR1 SSHAT and CDR2 FNYEAQ (reference sequence). J lost 1 base, V lost 5 bases, and 3 bases had no gene match. The CDR3 length is 15 residues.

The gene calls are TRBV6-5 and TRBJ1-3; D is possibly TRBD1 (5 bases). Germline-derived CDR1 and CDR2 are MNHEY and SVGAGI. The length of the CDR3 is 15 residues. Trimming left V 6 bases short and J 0 bases short, with 12 bases between. CDR3 loop: CASSLGHFSGNTIYF. As DNA, the CDR3 is TGTGCCAGCAGCCTCGGACATTTCTCTGGAAACACCATATATTTT.

This chain uses TRBV5-6 with TRBJ2-3, with D unclear. The V and J ends lost 0 bases and 11 bases respectively, with 7 bases between them. The V gene's germline CDR1 is SGHDT and CDR2 YYEEEE. The CDR3 is 11 amino acids. CDR3 residues: CASSLERLQYF. The CDR3 DNA reads TGTGCCAGCAGCTTGGAGAGGCTGCAGTATTTT. Full variable domain (remainder filled in from reference TRBV5-6 and TRBJ2-3): DAGVTQSPTHLIKTRGQQVTLRCSPKSGHDTVSWYQQALGQGPQFIFQYYEEEERQRGNFPDRFSGHQFPNYSSELNVNALLLGDSALYLCASSLERLQYFGPGTRLTVL.

The chain carries TRBV5-4 and TRBJ2-6; unclear D gene. The V gene lost 0 bases and the J gene lost 4 bases, with 11 bases spanning the gap. Germline V gene lookup returns CDR1 SGHNT and CDR2 YYREEE (reference sequence). The CDR3 loop spans 16 amino acids. The CDR3 spells CASSLVGSAGANVLTF. The CDR3 DNA reads as TGTGCCAGCAGCTTGGTTGGCAGCGCCGGGGCCAACGTCCTGACTTTC.